This TCR beta chain was sequenced for a study of T cell clones after liver transplantation. Study-wide context: Three of eight recipients were HCV-positive; others had non-autoimmune, non-viral indications. Tolerance: complete withdrawal held at least one year, liver enzymes staying within twice normal. Study findings and constraints: Post-transplant time points were not standardized, so conclusions are preliminary. The donor-reactive repertoire was only partly measurable in a couple of subjects, lacking donor cells.

This table comes from immunoSEQ multiplex PCR, and its TCRdb copy is limited to in-frame clones, with some not included. The sample has roughly 100,000 clones, 75% to 90% seen once. On this clone itself: Its antigen is not identified.

The sequenced sample was CD4+ T cells from blood, obtained before liver transplant. The receptor was derived from a human donor who received a liver transplant.

In nucleotides, the CDR3 is TGCAGCGTGAGTGACGGGTCCTACGAGCAGTACTTC. Translated: CSVSDGSYEQYF. The chain carries TRBV29-1 and TRBJ2-7; D is uncertain. Germline V gene data show CDR1 as SQVTM and CDR2 as ANQGSEA. This CDR3 spans 12 amino acids. Trimming removed 6 bases from V and 1 base from J, with 10 bases in between.